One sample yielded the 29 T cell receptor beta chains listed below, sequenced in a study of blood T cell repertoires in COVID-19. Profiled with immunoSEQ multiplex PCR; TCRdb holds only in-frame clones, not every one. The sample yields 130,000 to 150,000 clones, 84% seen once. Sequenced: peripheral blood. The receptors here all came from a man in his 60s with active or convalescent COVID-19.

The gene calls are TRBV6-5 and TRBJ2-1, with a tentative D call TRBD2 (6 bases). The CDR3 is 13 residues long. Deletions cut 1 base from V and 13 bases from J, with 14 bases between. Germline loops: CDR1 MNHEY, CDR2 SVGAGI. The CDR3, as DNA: TGTGCCAGCAGTTACTGGGCAGGAGGGCCCCAGTTCTTC. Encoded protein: CASSYWAGGPQFF.

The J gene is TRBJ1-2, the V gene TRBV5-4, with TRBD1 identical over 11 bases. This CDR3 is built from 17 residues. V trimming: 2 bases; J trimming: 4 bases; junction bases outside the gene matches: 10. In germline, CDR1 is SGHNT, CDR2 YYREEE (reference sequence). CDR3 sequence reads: CASSFGIPGQGVYGYTF. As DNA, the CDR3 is TGTGCCAGCAGCTTTGGGATACCGGGACAGGGGGTCTATGGCTACACCTTC. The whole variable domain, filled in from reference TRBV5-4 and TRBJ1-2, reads ETGVTQSPTHLIKTRGQQVTLRCSSQSGHNTVSWYQQALGQGPQFIFQYYREEENGRGNFPPRFSGLQFPNYSSELNVNALELDDSALYLCASSFGIPGQGVYGYTFGSGTRLTVV.

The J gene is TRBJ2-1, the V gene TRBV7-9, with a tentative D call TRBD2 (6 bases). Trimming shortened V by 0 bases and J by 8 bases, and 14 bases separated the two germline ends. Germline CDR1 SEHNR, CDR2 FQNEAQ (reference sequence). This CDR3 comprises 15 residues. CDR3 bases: TGTGCCAGCAGCTTAGCTTCTCTCCCGGGGGATGAGCAGTTCTTC. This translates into CASSLASLPGDEQFF.

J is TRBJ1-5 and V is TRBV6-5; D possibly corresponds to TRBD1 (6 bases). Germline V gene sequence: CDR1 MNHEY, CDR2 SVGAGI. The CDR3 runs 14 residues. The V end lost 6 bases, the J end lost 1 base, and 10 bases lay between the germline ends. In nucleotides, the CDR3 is TGTGCCAGCAGCTCAGACAGGAGCAATCAGCCCCAGCATTTT. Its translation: CASSSDRSNQPQHF.

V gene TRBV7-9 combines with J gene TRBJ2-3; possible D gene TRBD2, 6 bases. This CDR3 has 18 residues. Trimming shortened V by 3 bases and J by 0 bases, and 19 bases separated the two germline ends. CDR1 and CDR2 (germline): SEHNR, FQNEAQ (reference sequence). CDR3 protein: CASSLGPTGLTSTDTQYF. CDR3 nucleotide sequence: TGTGCCAGCAGCTTGGGTCCAACTGGACTAACCAGCACAGATACGCAGTATTTT.

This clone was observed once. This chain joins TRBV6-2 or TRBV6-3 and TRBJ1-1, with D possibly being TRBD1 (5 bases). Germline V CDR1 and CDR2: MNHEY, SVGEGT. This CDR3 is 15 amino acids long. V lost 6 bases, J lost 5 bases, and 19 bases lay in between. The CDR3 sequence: CASSADLGRGTEAFF. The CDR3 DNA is TGTGCCAGCAGCGCCGACCTGGGACGGGGGACTGAAGCTTTCTTT.

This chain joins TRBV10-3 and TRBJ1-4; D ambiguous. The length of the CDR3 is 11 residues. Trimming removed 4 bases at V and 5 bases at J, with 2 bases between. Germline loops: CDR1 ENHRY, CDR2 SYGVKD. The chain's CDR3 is CAISANEKLFF. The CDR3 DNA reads TGTGCCATCAGTGCGAATGAAAAACTGTTTTTT.

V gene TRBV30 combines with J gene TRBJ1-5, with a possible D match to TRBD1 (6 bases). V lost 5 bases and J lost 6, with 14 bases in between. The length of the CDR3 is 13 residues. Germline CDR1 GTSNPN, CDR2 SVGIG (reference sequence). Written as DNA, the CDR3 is TGTGCCTGGGACCGGGGAGGGGGTCAGCCCCAGCATTTT. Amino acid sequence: CAWDRGGGQPQHF.

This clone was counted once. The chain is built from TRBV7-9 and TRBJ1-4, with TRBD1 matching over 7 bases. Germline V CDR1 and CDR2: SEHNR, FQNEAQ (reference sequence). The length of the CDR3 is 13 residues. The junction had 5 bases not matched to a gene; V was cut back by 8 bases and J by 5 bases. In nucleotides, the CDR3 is TGTGCCAGCTCGGGACAGCCGAATGAAAAACTGTTTTTT. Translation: CASSGQPNEKLFF.

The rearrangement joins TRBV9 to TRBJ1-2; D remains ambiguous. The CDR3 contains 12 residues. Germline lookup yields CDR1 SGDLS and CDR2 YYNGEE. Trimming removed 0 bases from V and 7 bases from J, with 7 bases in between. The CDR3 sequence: CASSVGRAGYTF. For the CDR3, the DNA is TGTGCCAGCAGCGTAGGGAGGGCTGGCTACACCTTC.

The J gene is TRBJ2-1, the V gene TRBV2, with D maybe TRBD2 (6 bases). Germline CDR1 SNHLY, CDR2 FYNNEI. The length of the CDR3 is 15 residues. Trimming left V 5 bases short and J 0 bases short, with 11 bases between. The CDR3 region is CASSRRASSYNEQFF. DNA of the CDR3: TGTGCCAGCAGTCGGAGGGCGAGCTCCTACAATGAGCAGTTCTTC.

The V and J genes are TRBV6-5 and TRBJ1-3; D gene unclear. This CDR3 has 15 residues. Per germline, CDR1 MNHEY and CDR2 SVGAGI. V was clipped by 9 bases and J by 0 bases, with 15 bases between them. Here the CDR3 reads CARFSGKFSGNTIYF. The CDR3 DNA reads TGTGCCAGGTTTAGCGGCAAGTTCTCTGGAAACACCATATATTTT.

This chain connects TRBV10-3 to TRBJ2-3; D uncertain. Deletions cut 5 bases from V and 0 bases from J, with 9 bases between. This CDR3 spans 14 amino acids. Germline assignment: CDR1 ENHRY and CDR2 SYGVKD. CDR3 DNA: TGTGCCATCAGTCAGATGGAGAGCACAGATACGCAGTATTTT. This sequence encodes CAISQMESTDTQYF.

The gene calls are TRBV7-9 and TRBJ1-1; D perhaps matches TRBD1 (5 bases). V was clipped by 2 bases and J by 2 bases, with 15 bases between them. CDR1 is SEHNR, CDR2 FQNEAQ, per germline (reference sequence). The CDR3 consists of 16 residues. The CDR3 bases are TGTGCCAGCAGCTTATGGGGGGAAGTCCCCAACACTGAAGCTTTCTTT. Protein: CASSLWGEVPNTEAFF.

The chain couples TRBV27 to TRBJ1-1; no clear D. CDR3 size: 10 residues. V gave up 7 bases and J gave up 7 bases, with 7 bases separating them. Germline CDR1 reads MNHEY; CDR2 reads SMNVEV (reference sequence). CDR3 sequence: CASTPHEAFF. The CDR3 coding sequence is TGTGCCAGCACCCCACATGAAGCTTTCTTT.

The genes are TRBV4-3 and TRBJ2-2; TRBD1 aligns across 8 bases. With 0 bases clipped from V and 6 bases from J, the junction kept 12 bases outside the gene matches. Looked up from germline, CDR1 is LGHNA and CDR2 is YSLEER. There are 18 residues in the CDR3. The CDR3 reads CASSQEPGGFFLAGELFF. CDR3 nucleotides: TGCGCCAGCAGCCAAGAACCAGGGGGCTTTTTCCTCGCCGGGGAGCTGTTTTTT.

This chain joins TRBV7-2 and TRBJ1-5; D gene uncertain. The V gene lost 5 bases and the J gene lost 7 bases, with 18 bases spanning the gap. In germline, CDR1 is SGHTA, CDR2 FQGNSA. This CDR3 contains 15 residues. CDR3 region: CASSQGMTPGQPQHF. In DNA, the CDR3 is TGTGCCAGCAGCCAAGGGATGACCCCGGGGCAGCCCCAGCATTTT.

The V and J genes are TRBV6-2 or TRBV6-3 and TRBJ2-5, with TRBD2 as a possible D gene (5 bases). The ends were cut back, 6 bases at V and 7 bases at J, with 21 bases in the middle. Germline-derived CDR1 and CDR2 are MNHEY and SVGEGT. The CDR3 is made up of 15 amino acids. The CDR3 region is CASSIMKSSYGTQYF. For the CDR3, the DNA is TGTGCCAGCAGCATAATGAAGTCTAGCTACGGGACCCAGTACTTC.

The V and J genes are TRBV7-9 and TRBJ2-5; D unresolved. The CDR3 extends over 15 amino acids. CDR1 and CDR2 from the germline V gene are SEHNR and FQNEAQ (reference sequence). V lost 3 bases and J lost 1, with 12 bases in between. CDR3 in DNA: TGTGCCAGCAGCTTTTACCCTGTCGGCCAAGAGACCCAGTACTTC. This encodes CASSFYPVGQETQYF.

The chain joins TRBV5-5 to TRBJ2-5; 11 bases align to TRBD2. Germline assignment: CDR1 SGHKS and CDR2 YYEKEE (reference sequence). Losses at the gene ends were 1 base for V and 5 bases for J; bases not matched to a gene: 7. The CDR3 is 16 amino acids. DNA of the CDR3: TGTGCCAGCAGCTTGCTTAGCGGGAGGGCGGGGGAGACCCAGTACTTC. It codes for CASSLLSGRAGETQYF.

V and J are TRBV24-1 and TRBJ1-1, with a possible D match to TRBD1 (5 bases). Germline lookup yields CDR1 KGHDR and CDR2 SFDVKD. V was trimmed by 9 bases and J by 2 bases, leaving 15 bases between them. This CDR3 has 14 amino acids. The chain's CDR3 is CATSKGPVNTEAFF. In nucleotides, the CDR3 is TGTGCCACCTCAAAGGGGCCGGTTAACACTGAAGCTTTCTTT.

CDR3 residues: CASSTLGGKLNTEAFF. In DNA, the CDR3 is TGTGCCAGCAGCACGCTGGGGGGGAAGTTGAACACTGAAGCTTTCTTT. The rearrangement links TRBV11-2 to TRBJ1-1; maybe TRBD1 (5 bases). Germline CDR1 reads SGHAT; CDR2 reads FQNNGV. Trimming stripped 5 bases from V and 0 bases from J, with 16 bases between. The CDR3 sequence is 16 residues long.

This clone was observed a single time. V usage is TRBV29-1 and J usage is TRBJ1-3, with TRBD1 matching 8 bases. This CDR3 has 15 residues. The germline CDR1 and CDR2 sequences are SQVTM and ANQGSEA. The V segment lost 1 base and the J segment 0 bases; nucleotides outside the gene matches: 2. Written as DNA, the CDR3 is TGCAGCGTTGAAGGGACAGGGTTCTCTGGAAACACCATATATTTT. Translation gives CSVEGTGFSGNTIYF. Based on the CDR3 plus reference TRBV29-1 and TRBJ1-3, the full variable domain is SAVISQKPSRDICQRGTSLTIQCQVDSQVTMMFWYRQQPGQSLTLIATANQGSEATYESGFVIDKFPISRPNLTFSTLTVSNMSPEDSSIYLCSVEGTGFSGNTIYFGEGSWLTVV.

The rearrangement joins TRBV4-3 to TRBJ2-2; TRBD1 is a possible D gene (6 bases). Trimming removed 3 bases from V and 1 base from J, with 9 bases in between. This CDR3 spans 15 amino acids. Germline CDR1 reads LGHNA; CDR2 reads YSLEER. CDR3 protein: CASSHSTGNTGELFF. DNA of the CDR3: TGCGCCAGCAGCCATTCGACAGGGAACACCGGGGAGCTGTTTTTT.

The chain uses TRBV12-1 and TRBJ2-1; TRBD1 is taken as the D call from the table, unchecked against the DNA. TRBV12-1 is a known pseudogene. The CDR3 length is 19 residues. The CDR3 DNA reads TGTGCCAGCAGCTTTGCCCGCCGGGACAGGGGGATGGTAAACAATGAGCAGTTCTTC. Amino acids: CASSFARRDRGMVNNEQFF.

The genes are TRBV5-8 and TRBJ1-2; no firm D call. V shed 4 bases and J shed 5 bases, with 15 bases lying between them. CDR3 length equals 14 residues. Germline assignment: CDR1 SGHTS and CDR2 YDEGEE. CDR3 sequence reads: CASSRGRAQYGYTF. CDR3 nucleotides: TGTGCCAGCAGCCGCGGCAGAGCCCAATATGGCTACACCTTC.

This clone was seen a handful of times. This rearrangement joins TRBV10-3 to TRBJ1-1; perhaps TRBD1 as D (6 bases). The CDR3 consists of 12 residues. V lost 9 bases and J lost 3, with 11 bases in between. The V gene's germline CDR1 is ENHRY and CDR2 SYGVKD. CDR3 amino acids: CAIAGADTEAFF. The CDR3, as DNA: TGTGCCATTGCAGGGGCGGACACTGAAGCTTTCTTT.

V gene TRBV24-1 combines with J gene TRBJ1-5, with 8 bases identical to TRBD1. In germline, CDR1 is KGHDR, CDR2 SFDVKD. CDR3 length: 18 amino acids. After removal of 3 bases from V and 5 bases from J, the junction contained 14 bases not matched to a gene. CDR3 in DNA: TGTGCCACCAGTGATCCTCGGGACAGGAGAGCCCTGGATCAGCCCCAGCATTTT. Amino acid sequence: CATSDPRDRRALDQPQHF.

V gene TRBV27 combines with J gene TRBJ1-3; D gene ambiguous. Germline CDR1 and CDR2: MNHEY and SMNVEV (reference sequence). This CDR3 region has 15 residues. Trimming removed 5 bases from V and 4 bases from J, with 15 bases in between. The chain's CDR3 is CASSAGSGRGNTIYF. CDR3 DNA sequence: TGTGCCAGCAGTGCCGGCTCCGGGAGAGGAAACACCATATATTTT.